One T cell receptor beta chain is described in this entry. TCRdb keeps only in-frame clones here, not all; method: immunoSEQ multiplex PCR. The repertoire holds about 2.5 million clones, with 92% as singletons. Germline V CDR1 and CDR2: SGHVS, FNYEAQ. The CDR3 sequence is 15 residues long. Between the trimmed V and J ends, which lost 8 bases and 0 bases, there was a span of 14 bases. This sample was included in a study of shared clonotypes between healthy human individuals. This receptor was obtained from a man aged 18-30 years in good health. Some clones in this sample may be carry-over from other donors' samples. Specimen: naive CD4+ T cells from PBMCs. The subset was: CD45RA+ positively selected. The chain couples TRBV7-6 to TRBJ2-1, with D perhaps TRBD2 (6 bases). In DNA form, the CDR3 reads TGTGCCAGCGGGAGCGGGTCGAGCTCCTACAATGAGCAGTTCTTC. This translates into CASGSGSSSYNEQFF.